This T cell receptor (beta chain) was sequenced for a study of Ad26.COV2.S vaccination and SARS-CoV-2 variants. Overall study context: Participant was drawn from the COV1001 Ad26.COV2.S trial arm. General study points: Non-spike TCR breadth showed similarity between vaccine and placebo recipients.

Worth noting for this clone: The antigen remains undetermined.

The CDR3 runs 15 residues. Germline CDR1 is SGHVS and CDR2 is FNYEAQ. The V gene lost 1 base and the J gene lost 1 base, with 8 bases spanning the gap. Sequencing was performed with immunoSEQ multiplex PCR; in TCRdb, only in-frame clones are kept and a portion is missing. The sample contains about 320,000 clones, 85% to 90% of which appear only once. Treatment of the sample: 15 to 20 received Ad26.COV2.S at low or high dose, single or two shots; about 5 received placebo; per-sample allocation not given. Sampling happened 63 days after the first vaccine or placebo injection. The sequencing here drew on peripheral blood, taken in a trial of Ad26.COV2.S vaccine versus placebo. This sequence joins TRBV7-6 and TRBJ1-3; D uncertain. The origin of this receptor is a person aged 18-65 years who received the Ad26.COV2.S COVID-19 vaccine or a placebo. CDR3 DNA: TGTGCCAGCAGCTTAGTAAGCAATTCTGGAAACACCATATATTTT. Its protein product is CASSLVSNSGNTIYF. Based on the CDR3 plus reference TRBV7-6 and TRBJ1-3, the full variable domain is GAGVSQSPRYKVTKRGQDVALRCDPISGHVSLYWYRQALGQGPEFLTYFNYEAQQDKSGLPNDRFSAERPEGSISTLTIQRTEQRDSAMYRCASSLVSNSGNTIYFGEGSWLTVV.